Listed here are 14 T cell receptor beta chains from one sample, sequenced in a study of T cells in women clearing cervical HPV infection. Method: immunoSEQ multiplex PCR; TCRdb's copy keeps in-frame clones and lacks some. The specimen's table records tens of thousands of clones. Sequenced input: blood buffy coat. These receptors all stem from a woman between 18 and 75 years old with a cervical HPV16 infection that either progressed to CIN3+ or cleared (not recorded which).

Of note for this clone: The read finishes 3 residues shy of the CDR3 end, and the germline J gene is used to complete it. The V gene is TRBV7-2, the J gene TRBJ2-4, with D perhaps TRBD1 (6 bases). The CDR3 spans 13 residues. From germline, CDR1 is SGHTA and CDR2 FQGNSA. The CDR3 bases that were read are TGTGCCAGCAGCCCACAGGGAGACTATGGT. Its translation: CASSPQGDYG. The complete CDR3 sequence is CASSPQGDYGQYF.

As for this clone: From the germline J gene comes the end of the CDR3, since the read stops 3 residues before it. The chain employs TRBV20-1 and TRBJ1-5, with 9 bases aligning to TRBD1. With 1 base clipped from V and 9 bases from J, the junction kept 13 bases outside the gene matches. CDR1 is DFQATT, CDR2 SNEGSKA, per germline (reference sequence). This CDR3 region has 16 residues. CDR3 region: CSARGRVRTGDRPQHF. The CDR3 bases that were read are TGCAGTGCTAGAGGGAGGGTCCGGACAGGGGACAGGCCC.

On this clone: Coverage ceases 3 residues before the CDR3 finishes, and the germline J gene fills in the end. The chain carries TRBV4-2 and TRBJ1-1, with D unresolved. Germline-derived CDR1 and CDR2 are LGHNA and YNFKEQ. The CDR3 runs to 13 residues. The V and J ends lost 0 bases and 0 bases respectively, with 2 bases between them. CDR3 DNA (partial): TGTGCCAGCAGCCAAGACATGAACACTGAA. Residues: CASSQDMNTE. The entire CDR3 protein reads CASSQDMNTEAFF.

A note on this clone: The CDR3 end falls 3 residues outside the read, so it is completed with the germline J gene. The chain is built from TRBV18 and TRBJ2-4, with 10 nucleotides matching TRBD1. The CDR3 covers 16 residues. Germline CDR1 is KGHSH and CDR2 is LQKENI. The CDR3: CASSPSGTGEDYGQYF. Incomplete CDR3 DNA: TGTGCCAGCTCACCTTCAGGGACAGGGGAGGACTATGGT.

A note on this clone: The CDR3 end falls 3 residues outside the read, so it is completed with the germline J gene. V usage is TRBV7-2 and J usage is TRBJ2-3; 7 nucleotides line up with TRBD2. The V gene end was trimmed by 0 bases and the J gene end by 1 base; junction bases not matched to a gene: 4. CDR1 and CDR2 (germline): SGHTA, FQGNSA. The CDR3 covers 16 residues. The CDR3 loop is CASSLAAGVGTDTQYF. The sequenced CDR3 bases are TGTGCCAGCAGCTTAGCGGCGGGAGTAGGCACAGATACG.

Notes on this clone: The missing CDR3 end, 3 residues past where the read stops, is filled in from the germline J gene. The rearrangement joins TRBV20-1 to TRBJ2-1; TRBD1 is a possible D gene (5 bases). Germline CDR1 and CDR2: DFQATT and SNEGSKA (reference sequence). The CDR3 totals 18 residues. V was clipped by 3 bases and J by 0 bases, with 21 bases between them. CDR3 region: CSASDGHLGPASYNEQFF. The CDR3 DNA, read in part, is TGCAGTGCTAGTGATGGACATCTGGGCCCGGCCTCCTACAATGAG.

Of note for this clone: The missing CDR3 end, 3 residues past where the read stops, is filled in from the germline J gene. The chain combines TRBV5-5 with TRBJ2-5, with D maybe TRBD2 (5 bases). The CDR3 totals 13 residues. Trimming pared 0 bases from V and 3 bases from J, leaving 6 bases between. Germline CDR1 and CDR2: SGHKS and YYEKEE (reference sequence). The sequenced CDR3 bases are TGTGCCAGCAGCTTGGGGCGGGAAGAGACC. Residues: CASSLGREET. The whole CDR3 is CASSLGREETQYF.

Regarding this clone: The observed sequence ends 3 residues before the CDR3 terminus, with the missing tail filled in from the germline J gene. This chain connects TRBV19 to TRBJ1-2; TRBD1 is a possible D gene (5 bases). The germline gives CDR1 LNHDA, CDR2 SQIVND (reference sequence). This CDR3 region has 15 residues. V lost 9 bases and J 5 bases, leaving 22 bases between the germline ends. The CDR3 sequence is CASDTLAGHSYGYTF. The CDR3 DNA, read in part, is TGTGCCAGCGACACACTTGCAGGGCACAGTTATGGC.

With respect to this clone: The CDR3 extends 3 residues past the end of the read, so its final part is completed from the germline J gene. The J gene is TRBJ2-1, the V gene TRBV2; 11 nucleotides line up with TRBD1. Germline assignment: CDR1 SNHLY and CDR2 FYNNEI. The trim removed 4 bases at V and 8 bases at J, leaving 1 base unmatched. The CDR3 runs to 13 residues. This chain's CDR3 is CASSGTGGDEQFF. The sequenced CDR3 bases are TGTGCCAGCAGTGGGACAGGGGGCGATGAG.

Comments on this clone: The DNA ends 3 residues before the CDR3 does, and the rest of the CDR3 is filled in from the germline J gene. The chain recombines TRBV7-8 with TRBJ2-5; D not resolved. This CDR3 region has 17 residues. The germline V and J ends were trimmed by 5 bases and 0 bases, with 19 bases remaining between them. Germline V gene sequence: CDR1 SGHVS, CDR2 FQNEAQ. CDR3 bases read: TGTGCCAGCAGCCCCTCATTTGGCTCCCGATACCAAGAGACC. It yields the protein CASSPSFGSRYQET. The full-length CDR3 reads as CASSPSFGSRYQETQYF.

As regards this clone: The read terminates 3 residues before the CDR3 end, so the remaining end is supplied by the germline J gene. The chain employs TRBV20-1 and TRBJ2-1; TRBD1 is a possible D gene (6 bases). The CDR3 is 15 amino acids. CDR1 is DFQATT and CDR2 is SNEGSKA in the germline V gene (reference sequence). Trimming took 0 bases from V and 8 from J, leaving 17 bases between them. CDR3 amino acids: CSARDFTGLMDEQFF. The sequenced part of the CDR3 DNA is TGCAGTGCTAGAGATTTTACAGGGTTAATGGATGAG.

In the case of this clone: Read coverage stops 3 residues before the CDR3 terminus; the germline J gene supplies the remainder. The V and J genes are TRBV11-2 and TRBJ2-2; 7 positions match TRBD1. The CDR3 contains 15 residues. Germline loops: CDR1 SGHAT, CDR2 FQNNGV. The V segment lost 5 bases and the J segment 6 bases; nucleotides outside the gene matches: 9. CDR3 bases read: TGTGCCAGCAGCATCGACAGGGCAACGGCCGGGGAG. Amino acids: CASSIDRATAGE. From start to end, the CDR3 is CASSIDRATAGELFF.

Regarding this clone: The CDR3 end falls 3 residues outside the read, so it is completed with the germline J gene. The chain employs TRBV20-1 and TRBJ2-7; 8 bases are a match to TRBD1. Germline CDR1 and CDR2: DFQATT and SNEGSKA (reference sequence). This CDR3 has 15 amino acids. Trimming at V came to 3 bases and at J to 2 bases, leaving 9 bases not matched to a gene. The CDR3 bases that were read are TGCAGTGCTAGGGAAGACGGACAGGGACCCTACGAG. Its protein is CSAREDGQGPYE. The whole CDR3 region reads CSAREDGQGPYEQYF.

Concerning this clone: The read ends 3 residues early relative to the CDR3; the germline J gene fills the gap. V usage is TRBV5-1 and J usage is TRBJ2-5; the D gene is possibly TRBD1 (5 bases). Per the germline V gene, CDR1 is SGHRS and CDR2 is YFSETQ. V shed 7 bases and J shed 7 bases, with 20 bases lying between them. This CDR3 has 14 amino acids. CDR3 bases read: TGCGCCAGCTGCGATTCCGACTGGCAGGGGACC. It yields the protein CASCDSDWQGT. The entire CDR3 protein is CASCDSDWQGTQYF.